This is a list of T cell receptor beta chains from one sample in a study of T cells in narcolepsy. Only in-frame clones appear in the TCRdb table, and some are missing; sequencing was by immunoSEQ multiplex PCR. Seen here are more than 20,000 clones, roughly nine tenths observed once, and the top ten hold approximately 1%. The sample comprised CD45RA- memory CD4+ T cells from PBMCs. All receptors derive from a human donor with narcolepsy. Both conserved end residues are part of each CDR3. D genes are given only for firm matches. Size tells how often a clone was seen (once, few, many) or the class of an expanded clone, and some rows leave it out.

J,D,V,size,CDR3,DNA
TRBJ1-1,.,TRBV11-2,once,CASSLVRTEAFF,TGTGCCAGCAGCTTAGTGAGAACTGAAGCTTTCTTT
TRBJ1-5,TRBD1,TRBV6-1,.,CASSFDREGNQPQHF,TGTGCCAGCAGTTTCGACAGGGAAGGGAATCAGCCCCAGCATTTT
TRBJ2-7,TRBD2,TRBV5-5,.,CASSTAGGNSYEQYF,TGTGCCAGCAGCACTGCGGGGGGGAATTCCTACGAGCAGTACTTC
TRBJ2-5,TRBD2,TRBV9,.,CASSVSGRETQYF,TGTGCCAGCAGCGTAAGCGGGAGGGAGACCCAGTACTTC
TRBJ1-1,.,TRBV6-5,.,CASSEGRVLAFF,TGTGCCAGCAGTGAAGGCAGGGTATTAGCTTTCTTT
TRBJ2-5,.,TRBV7-9,.,CASSLSAAQETQYF,TGTGCCAGCAGCTTATCGGCCGCCCAAGAGACCCAGTACTTC
TRBJ2-5,.,TRBV4-1,.,CASSQDSPGAETQYF,TGCGCCAGCAGCCAAGATAGCCCGGGAGCGGAGACCCAGTACTTC
TRBJ2-2,.,TRBV11-2,.,CASSLDRASGELFF,TGTGCCAGCAGCTTAGATCGGGCTTCCGGGGAGCTGTTTTTT
TRBJ2-2,TRBD2,TRBV7-9,.,CASRLAGAHTGELFF,TGTGCCAGCAGGCTAGCGGGAGCTCACACCGGGGAGCTGTTTTTT
TRBJ2-3,TRBD2,TRBV5-1,once,CASSLTSGRALGTDTQYF,TGCGCCAGCAGCTTGACTAGCGGGAGGGCGCTTGGCACAGATACGCAGTATTTT
TRBJ1-2,.,TRBV10-3,.,CAIREGGGEYGYTF,TGTGCCATCAGAGAAGGAGGGGGAGAATATGGCTACACCTTC
TRBJ2-1,.,TRBV7-9,.,CASSLGSANEQFF,TGTGCCAGCAGCTTAGGGTCAGCCAATGAGCAGTTCTTC
TRBJ1-5,.,TRBV14,.,CASSQDNDSPDQPQHF,TGTGCCAGCAGCCAAGACAACGACAGTCCTGATCAGCCCCAGCATTTT
TRBJ1-2,.,TRBV30,.,CAWSAQSGGYTF,TGTGCCTGGAGCGCCCAGTCGGGCGGCTACACCTTC
TRBJ2-3,.,TRBV30,.,CAWSVAGPGDTQYF,TGTGCCTGGAGTGTTGCGGGGCCGGGGGATACGCAGTATTTT
TRBJ1-2,.,TRBV27,.,CASSLWGPGGGYTF,TGTGCCAGCAGTTTATGGGGCCCGGGTGGGGGCTACACCTTC
TRBJ1-4,.,TRBV30,.,CAWSVRGGRGNEKLFF,TGTGCCTGGAGTGTCAGAGGTGGTAGGGGTAATGAAAAACTGTTTTTT
TRBJ2-3,TRBD2,TRBV27,.,CASSFSVLAGTTDTQYF,TGTGCCAGCAGTTTTTCCGTGCTAGCGGGTACAACAGATACGCAGTATTTT
TRBJ1-1,.,TRBV4-3,few,CASSQVGGIHTEAFF,TGCGCCAGCAGCCAAGTGGGAGGGATTCACACTGAAGCTTTCTTT
TRBJ2-1,TRBD2,TRBV6-5,.,CASRPTSGYNEQFF,TGTGCCAGCAGGCCGACTAGCGGTTACAATGAGCAGTTCTTC
TRBJ1-2,TRBD1,TRBV4-1,once,CASSQTDRGKAIGYTF,TGCGCCAGCAGCCAAACCGACAGGGGAAAAGCGATCGGCTACACCTTC
TRBJ1-5,TRBD1,TRBV29-1,.,CSVTTGSNQPQHF,TGCAGCGTGACGACAGGGAGCAATCAGCCCCAGCATTTT
TRBJ1-2,.,TRBV4-2,.,CASSQVSNQPVNGYTF,TGTGCCAGCAGCCAAGTCAGTAACCAGCCGGTCAATGGCTACACCTTC
TRBJ1-1,.,TRBV30,.,CAWLLNTEAFF,TGTGCCTGGCTATTGAACACTGAAGCTTTCTTT